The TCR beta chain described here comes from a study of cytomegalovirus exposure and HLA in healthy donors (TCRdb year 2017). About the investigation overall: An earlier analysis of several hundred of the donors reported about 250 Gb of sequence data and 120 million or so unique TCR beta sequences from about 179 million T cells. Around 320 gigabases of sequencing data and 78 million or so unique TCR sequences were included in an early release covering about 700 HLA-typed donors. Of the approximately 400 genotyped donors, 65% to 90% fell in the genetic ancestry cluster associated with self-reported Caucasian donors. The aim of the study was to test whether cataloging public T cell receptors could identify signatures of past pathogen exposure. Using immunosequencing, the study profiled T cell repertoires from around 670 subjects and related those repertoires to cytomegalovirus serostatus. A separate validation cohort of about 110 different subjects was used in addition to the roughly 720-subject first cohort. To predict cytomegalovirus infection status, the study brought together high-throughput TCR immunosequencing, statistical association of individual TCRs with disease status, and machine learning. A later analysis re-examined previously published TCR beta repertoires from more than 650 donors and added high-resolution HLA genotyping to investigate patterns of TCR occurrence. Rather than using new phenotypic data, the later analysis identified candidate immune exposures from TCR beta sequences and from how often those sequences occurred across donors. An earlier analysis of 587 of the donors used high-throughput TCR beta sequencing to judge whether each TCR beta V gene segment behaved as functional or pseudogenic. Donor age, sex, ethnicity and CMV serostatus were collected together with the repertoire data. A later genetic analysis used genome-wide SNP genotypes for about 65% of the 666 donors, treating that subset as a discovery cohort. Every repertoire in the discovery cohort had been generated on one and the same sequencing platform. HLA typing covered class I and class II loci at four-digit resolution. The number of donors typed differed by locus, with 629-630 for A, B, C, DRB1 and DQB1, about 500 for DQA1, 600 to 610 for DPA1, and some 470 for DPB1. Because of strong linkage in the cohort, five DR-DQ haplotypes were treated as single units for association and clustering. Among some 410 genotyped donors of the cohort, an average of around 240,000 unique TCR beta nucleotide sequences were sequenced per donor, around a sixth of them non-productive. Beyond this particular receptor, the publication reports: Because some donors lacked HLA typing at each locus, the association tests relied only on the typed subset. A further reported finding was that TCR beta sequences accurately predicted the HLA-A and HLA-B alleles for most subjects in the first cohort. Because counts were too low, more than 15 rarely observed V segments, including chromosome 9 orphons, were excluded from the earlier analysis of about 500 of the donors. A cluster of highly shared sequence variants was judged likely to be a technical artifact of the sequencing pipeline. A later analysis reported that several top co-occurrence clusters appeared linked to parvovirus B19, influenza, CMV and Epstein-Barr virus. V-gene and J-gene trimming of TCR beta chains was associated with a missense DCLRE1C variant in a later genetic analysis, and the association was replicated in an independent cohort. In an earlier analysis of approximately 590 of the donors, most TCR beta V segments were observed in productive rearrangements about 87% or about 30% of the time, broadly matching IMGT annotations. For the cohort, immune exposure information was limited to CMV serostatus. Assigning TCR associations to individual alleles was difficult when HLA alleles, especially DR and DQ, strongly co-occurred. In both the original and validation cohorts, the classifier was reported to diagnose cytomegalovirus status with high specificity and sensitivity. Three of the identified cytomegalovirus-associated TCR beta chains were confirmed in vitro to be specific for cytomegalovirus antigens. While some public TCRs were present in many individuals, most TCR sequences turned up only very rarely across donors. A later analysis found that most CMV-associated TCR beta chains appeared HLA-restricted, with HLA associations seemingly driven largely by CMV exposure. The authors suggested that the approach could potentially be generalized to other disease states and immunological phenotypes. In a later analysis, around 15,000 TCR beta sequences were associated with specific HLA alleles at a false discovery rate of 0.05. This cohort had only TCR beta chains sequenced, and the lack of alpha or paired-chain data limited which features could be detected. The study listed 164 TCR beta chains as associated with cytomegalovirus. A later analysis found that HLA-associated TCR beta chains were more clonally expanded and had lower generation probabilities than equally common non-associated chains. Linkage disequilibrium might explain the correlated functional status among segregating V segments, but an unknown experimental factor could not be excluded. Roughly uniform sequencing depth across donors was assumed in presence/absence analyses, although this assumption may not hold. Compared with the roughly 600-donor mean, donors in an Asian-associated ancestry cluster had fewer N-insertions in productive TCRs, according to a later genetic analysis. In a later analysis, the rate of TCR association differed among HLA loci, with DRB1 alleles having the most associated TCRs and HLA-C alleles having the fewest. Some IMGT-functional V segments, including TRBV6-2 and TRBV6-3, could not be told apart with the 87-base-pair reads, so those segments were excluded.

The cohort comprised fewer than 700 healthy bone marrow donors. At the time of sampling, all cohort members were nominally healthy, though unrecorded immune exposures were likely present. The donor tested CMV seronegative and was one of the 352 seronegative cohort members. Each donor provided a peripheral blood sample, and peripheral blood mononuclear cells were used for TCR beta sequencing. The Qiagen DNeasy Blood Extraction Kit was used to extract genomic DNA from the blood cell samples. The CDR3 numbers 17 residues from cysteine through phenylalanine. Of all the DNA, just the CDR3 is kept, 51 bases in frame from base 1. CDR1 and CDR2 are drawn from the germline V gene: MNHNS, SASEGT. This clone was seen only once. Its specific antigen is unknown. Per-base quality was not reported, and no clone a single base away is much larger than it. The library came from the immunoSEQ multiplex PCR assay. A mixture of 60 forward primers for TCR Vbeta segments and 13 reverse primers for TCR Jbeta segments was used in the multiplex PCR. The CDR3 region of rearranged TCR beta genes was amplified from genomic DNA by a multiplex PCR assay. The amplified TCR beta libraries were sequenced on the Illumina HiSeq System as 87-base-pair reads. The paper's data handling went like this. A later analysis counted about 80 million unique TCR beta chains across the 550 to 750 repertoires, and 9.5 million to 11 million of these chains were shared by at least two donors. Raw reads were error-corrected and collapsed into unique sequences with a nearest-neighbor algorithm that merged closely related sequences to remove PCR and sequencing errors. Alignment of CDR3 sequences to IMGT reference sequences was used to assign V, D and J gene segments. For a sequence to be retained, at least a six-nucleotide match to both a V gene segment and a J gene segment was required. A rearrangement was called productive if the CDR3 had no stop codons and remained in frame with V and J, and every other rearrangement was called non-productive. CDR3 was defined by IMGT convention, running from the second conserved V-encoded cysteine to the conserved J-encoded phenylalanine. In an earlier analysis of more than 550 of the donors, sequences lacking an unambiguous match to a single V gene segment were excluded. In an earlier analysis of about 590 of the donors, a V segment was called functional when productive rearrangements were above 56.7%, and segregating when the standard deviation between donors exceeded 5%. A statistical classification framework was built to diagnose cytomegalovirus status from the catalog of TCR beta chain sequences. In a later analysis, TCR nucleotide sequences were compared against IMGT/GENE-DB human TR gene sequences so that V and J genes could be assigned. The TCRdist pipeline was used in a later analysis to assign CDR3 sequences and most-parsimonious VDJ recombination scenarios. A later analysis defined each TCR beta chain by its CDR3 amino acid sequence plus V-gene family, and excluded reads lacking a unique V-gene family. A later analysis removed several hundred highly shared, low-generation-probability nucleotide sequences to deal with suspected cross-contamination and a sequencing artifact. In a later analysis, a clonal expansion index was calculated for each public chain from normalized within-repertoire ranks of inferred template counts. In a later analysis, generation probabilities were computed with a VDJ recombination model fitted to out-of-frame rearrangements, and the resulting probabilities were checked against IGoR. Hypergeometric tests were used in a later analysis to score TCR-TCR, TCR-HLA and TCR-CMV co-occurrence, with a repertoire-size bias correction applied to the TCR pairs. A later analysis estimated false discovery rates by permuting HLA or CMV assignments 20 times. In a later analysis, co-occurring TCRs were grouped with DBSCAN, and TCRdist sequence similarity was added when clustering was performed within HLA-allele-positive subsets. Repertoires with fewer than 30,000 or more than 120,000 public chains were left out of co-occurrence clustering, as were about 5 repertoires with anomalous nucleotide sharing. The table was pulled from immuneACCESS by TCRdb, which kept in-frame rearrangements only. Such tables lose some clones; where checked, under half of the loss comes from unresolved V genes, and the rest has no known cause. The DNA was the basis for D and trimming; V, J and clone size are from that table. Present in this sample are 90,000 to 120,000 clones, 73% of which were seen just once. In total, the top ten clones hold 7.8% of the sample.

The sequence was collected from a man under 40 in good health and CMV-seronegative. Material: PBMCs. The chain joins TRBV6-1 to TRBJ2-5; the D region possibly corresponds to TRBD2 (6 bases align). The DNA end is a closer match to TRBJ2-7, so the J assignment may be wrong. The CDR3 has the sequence CASSERFGGASSYEQYF. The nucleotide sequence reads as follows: TGTGCCAGCAGTGAAAGGTTCGGCGGGGCAAGCTCCTACGAGCAGTACTTC.